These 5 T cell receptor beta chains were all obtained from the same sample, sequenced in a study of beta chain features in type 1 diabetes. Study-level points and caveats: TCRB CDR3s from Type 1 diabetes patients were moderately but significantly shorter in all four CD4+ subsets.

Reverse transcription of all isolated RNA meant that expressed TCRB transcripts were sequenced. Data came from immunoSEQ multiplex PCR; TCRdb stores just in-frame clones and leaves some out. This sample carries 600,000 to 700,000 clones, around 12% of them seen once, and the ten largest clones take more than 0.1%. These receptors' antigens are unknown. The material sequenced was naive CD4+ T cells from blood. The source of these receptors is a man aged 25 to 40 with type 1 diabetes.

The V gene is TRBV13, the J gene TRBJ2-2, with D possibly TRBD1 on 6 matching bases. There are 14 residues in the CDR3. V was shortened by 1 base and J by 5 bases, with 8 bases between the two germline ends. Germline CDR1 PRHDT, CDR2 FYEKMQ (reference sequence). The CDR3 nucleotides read TGTGCCAGCAGCTTAGTGAGGGGGACCGGGGAGCTGTTTTTT. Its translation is CASSLVRGTGELFF. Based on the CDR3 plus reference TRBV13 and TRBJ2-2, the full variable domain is AAGVIQSPRHLIKEKRETATLKCYPIPRHDTVYWYQQGPGQDPQFLISFYEKMQSDKGSIPDRFSAQQFSDYHSELNMSSLELGDSALYFCASSLVRGTGELFFGEGSRLTVL.

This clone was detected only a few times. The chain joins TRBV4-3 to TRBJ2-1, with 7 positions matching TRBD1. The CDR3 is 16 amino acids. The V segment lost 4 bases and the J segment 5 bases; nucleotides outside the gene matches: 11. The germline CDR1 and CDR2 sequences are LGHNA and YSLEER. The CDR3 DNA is TGCGCCAGCAGCCTGGACCGACAGGGAGCGAACAATGAGCAGTTCTTC. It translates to CASSLDRQGANNEQFF.

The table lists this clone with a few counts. CDR3 amino acids: CASSLAGADEAFF. In DNA form, the CDR3 reads TGTGCCAGCAGCTTAGCGGGGGCGGATGAAGCTTTCTTT. The chain recombines TRBV7-3 with TRBJ1-1, with D perhaps matching TRBD1 (6 bases). Germline CDR1 SGHTA, CDR2 FQGTGA. The CDR3 consists of 13 residues. Between the trimmed V and J ends, which lost 2 bases and 7 bases, there was a span of 11 bases.

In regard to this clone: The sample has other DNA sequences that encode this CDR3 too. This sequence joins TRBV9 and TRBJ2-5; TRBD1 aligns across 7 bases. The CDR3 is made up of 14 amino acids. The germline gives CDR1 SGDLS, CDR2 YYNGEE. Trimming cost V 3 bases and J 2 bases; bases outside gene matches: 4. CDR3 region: CASSARQGQETQYF. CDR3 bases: TGTGCCAGCAGCGCGAGACAGGGTCAAGAGACCCAGTACTTC.

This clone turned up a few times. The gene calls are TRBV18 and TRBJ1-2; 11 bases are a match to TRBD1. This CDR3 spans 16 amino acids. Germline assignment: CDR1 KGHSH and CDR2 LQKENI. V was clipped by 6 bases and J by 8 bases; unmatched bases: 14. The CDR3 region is CASSPLGQGAFPGYTF. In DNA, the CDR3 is TGTGCCAGCTCCCCCCTTGGACAGGGGGCGTTCCCAGGCTACACCTTC. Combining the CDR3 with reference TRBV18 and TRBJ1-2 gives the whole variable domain NAGVMQNPRHLVRRRGQEARLRCSPMKGHSHVYWYRQLPEEGLKFMVYLQKENIIDESGMPKERFSAEFPKEGPSILRIQQVVRGDSAAYFCASSPLGQGAFPGYTFGSGTRLTVV.